Presented here are 5 T cell receptor beta chains from one specimen sequenced in a study of tumor-infiltrating lymphocytes in primary liver carcinoma. Bulk tissue was left unsorted, and RNA and DNA were co-extracted from roughly 20-30 mg of it. cDNA specific to TCR beta was made from approximately 0.55 ug of total RNA, with a constant-region primer employed for priming. For TCR beta, libraries were produced by three nested multiplex PCR rounds using slightly modified ARM-PCR. TRBV1-TRBV30 forward primers and a C-beta reverse primer were used in the first two PCR rounds, which each ran for nine to ten cycles. TCRdb re-analysed the multiplex PCR reads in MiXCR, keeping a single row per CDR3 protein. Among around 79,000 distinct CDR3 sequences, 65% to 75% were seen once, and the ten largest hold about 25%. The specimen was tumor-adjacent normal liver tissue. These receptor sequences come from a man between 35 and 55 years old with primary liver carcinoma and hepatitis B virus infection.

For this clonotype: One end of the junction does not line up with germline, which may come from a read error. The chain uses TRBV11-2 and TRBJ1-1, with D unclear. The germline gives CDR1 SGHAT, CDR2 FQNNGV. The CDR3 loop spans 13 amino acids. CDR3: CASSFARSTEALF. The DNA of the CDR3 is TGTGCCAGCAGCTTTGCCAGGAGCACTGAGGCTTTATTT.

Worth noting for this clonotype: A much bigger clone sits one base away, suggesting this may be a read error. The V gene is TRBV30, the J gene TRBJ2-5; the match to TRBD2 covers 9 bases. From germline, CDR1 is GTSNPN and CDR2 SVGIG (reference sequence). There are 14 residues in the CDR3. After removal of 3 bases from V and 1 base from J, the junction contained 3 bases not matched to a gene. The CDR3 sequence: CAWSCGRAQETQYF. CDR3 coding DNA: TGTGCCTGGAGCTGCGGGAGGGCCCAAGAGACCCAGTACTTC.

Of note for this clonotype: One end of the junction fails to match germline, which may point to a read error. The J gene is TRBJ2-5, the V gene TRBV11-2; D perhaps matches TRBD2 (6 bases). Germline V CDR1 and CDR2: SGHAT, FQNNGV. CDR3 length equals 14 residues. CDR3 in DNA: TGTGCCAGCAGCTTAGTGGAACCCGGCGGGACCCAATACTTC. Translation gives CASSLVEPGGTQYF.

The count of this clonotype is one. A junction boundary mismatches the germline segment, possibly from a read error. The CDR3 nucleotides read TGTGCCAACAGCCCAGTAGACGTGTCACTCTACAATGAGCAGTTCTTC. Its translation: CANSPVDVSLYNEQFF. The rearrangement links TRBV11-2 to TRBJ2-1, with unresolved D. Germline CDR1 is SGHAT and CDR2 is FQNNGV. The CDR3 runs to 16 residues.

With regard to this clonotype: Since no conserved phenylalanine or tryptophan closes the CDR3, a read error is the likely cause. The DNA is left out, because the CDR3 cannot be placed on it with certainty; the CDR3 is given as TCRdb lists it. The chain has TRBV11-2 and TRBJ2-3; the table's TRBD1 call for D was not verified on the DNA. Per the germline V gene, CDR1 is SGHAT and CDR2 is FQNNGV. A total of 15 residues make up the CDR3, ends included. Here the CDR3 reads CASSFYGGSIDTPYL.